Below, 18 T cell receptor beta chains from the same sample are listed, as sequenced in a study of blood T cell repertoires in COVID-19. Produced via immunoSEQ multiplex PCR; TCRdb's table is partial and in-frame only. The top ten clones hold 15% to 20% of a sample with a few hundred thousand clones, roughly 90% of them seen once. Sequencing input: peripheral blood. These receptors all stem from a man aged 50 or older with COVID-19, enrolled during active disease.

The rearrangement uses TRBV7-3 and TRBJ2-3; TRBD1 might be the D (5 bases). The V gene lost 3 bases and the J gene lost 1 base, with 11 bases spanning the gap. The germline V gene has CDR1 SGHTA and CDR2 FQGTGA. This CDR3 comprises 15 residues. The CDR3 protein is CASSFGTRGTDTQYF. CDR3 sequence (DNA): TGTGCCAGCAGCTTCGGAACCAGGGGCACAGATACGCAGTATTTT.

This chain links TRBV2 with TRBJ2-3; 10 bases are shared with TRBD1. CDR3 size: 15 residues. J lost 4 bases, V lost 6 bases, and 7 bases had no gene match. Germline V CDR1 and CDR2: SNHLY, FYNNEI. The DNA of the CDR3 is TGTGCCAGCAGGCTCTGGACAGGGGGAGCAGATACGCAGTATTTT. This gives the protein CASRLWTGGADTQYF.

This sequence joins TRBV29-1 and TRBJ1-1, with TRBD1 matching 11 bases. Trimming removed 6 bases from V and 1 base from J; junction bases left unmatched: 7. Germline CDR1 is SQVTM and CDR2 is ANQGSEA. The CDR3 runs to 15 residues. The CDR3 coding sequence is TGCAGCGTCCGCCGGGACAGGGGGGAGAACACTGAAGCTTTCTTT. This gives the protein CSVRRDRGENTEAFF.

The V call is TRBV27, the J call TRBJ2-3; 16 nucleotides align to TRBD2. The CDR3 has 17 amino acids. V shed 3 bases and J 5 bases; nucleotides not matched to a gene: 5. In germline, CDR1 is MNHEY, CDR2 SMNVEV (reference sequence). The CDR3 sequence: CASSFLGLAGGGDTQYF. In DNA, the CDR3 is TGTGCCAGCAGTTTCCTGGGACTAGCGGGGGGGGGAGATACGCAGTATTTT.

The V and J genes are TRBV5-1 and TRBJ1-4; 7 bases align to TRBD1. V lost 0 bases, J lost 8 bases, and 4 bases stayed unmatched. The CDR3 covers 14 residues. The germline V gene has CDR1 SGHRS and CDR2 YFSETQ. The chain's CDR3 is CASSLGQGGEKLFF. CDR3 DNA: TGCGCCAGCAGCTTGGGACAGGGAGGAGAAAAACTGTTTTTT. Full variable domain (rest looked up from reference TRBV5-1 and TRBJ1-4): KAGVTQTPRYLIKTRGQQVTLSCSPISGHRSVSWYQQTPGQGLQFLFEYFSETQRNKGNFPGRFSGRQFSNSRSEMNVSTLELGDSALYLCASSLGQGGEKLFFGSGTQLSVL.

This chain uses TRBV21-1 with TRBJ2-7; the table gives TRBD2 as D, unverified against the DNA. TRBV21-1 is termed a pseudogene. This CDR3 comprises 15 residues. This CDR3 reads CASSKVQRDSYEQYF. CDR3 DNA: TGTGCCAGCAGCAAAGTTCAGCGGGATTCCTACGAGCAGTACTTC.

This sequence joins TRBV3-1 (or the pseudogene TRBV3-2) and TRBJ1-4; D is ambiguous. CDR1 and CDR2 (germline): LGHDT, YNNKEL (reference sequence). Deletions cut 1 base from V and 5 bases from J, with 8 bases between. The CDR3 contains 14 residues. The CDR3 DNA sequence: TGTGCCAGCAGCCAAGCTTCAGGAAATGAAAAACTGTTTTTT. As protein: CASSQASGNEKLFF.

The gene calls are TRBV24-1 and TRBJ1-2; tentatively, D is TRBD1 (6 bases). Germline V lookup: CDR1 KGHDR, CDR2 SFDVKD. V was cut by 4 bases and J by 5 bases, with 16 bases left in between. The CDR3 is made up of 15 amino acids. The CDR3 DNA reads TGTGCCACCAGTGACAACCGAGGACAGCTATATGGCTACACCTTC. Protein: CATSDNRGQLYGYTF.

V gene TRBV6-5 combines with J gene TRBJ1-2; the match to TRBD1 covers 8 bases. With 6 bases clipped from V and 8 bases from J, the junction kept 5 bases outside the gene matches. The CDR3 is made up of 12 amino acids. Germline CDR1 MNHEY, CDR2 SVGAGI. The CDR3 spells CASSSWDRGYTF. CDR3 in DNA: TGTGCCAGCAGCTCTTGGGACAGGGGCTACACCTTC.

J is TRBJ2-1 and V is TRBV19; TRBD1 matches 7 bases. Germline values: CDR1 LNHDA, CDR2 SQIVND (reference sequence). The CDR3 extends over 15 amino acids. Trimming at V came to 7 bases and at J to 4 bases, leaving 10 bases not matched to a gene. CDR3 protein: CASNSYETGYNEQFF. The CDR3 bases are TGTGCCAGTAATTCGTATGAGACAGGGTACAATGAGCAGTTCTTC.

This sequence joins TRBV14 and TRBJ1-2, with 9 nucleotides matching TRBD1. V lost 4 bases and J lost 1; bases outside the gene matches: 7. Germline V gene lookup returns CDR1 SGHDN and CDR2 FVKESK. The CDR3 runs 16 residues. CDR3 coding DNA: TGTGCCAGCAGCCGAACGGGACAGGGAGTTAACTATGGCTACACCTTC. Amino acids: CASSRTGQGVNYGYTF.

The V call is TRBV4-3, the J call TRBJ2-1, with 8 bases lining up with TRBD2. This CDR3 spans 15 amino acids. Germline V gives CDR1 LGHNA, CDR2 YSLEER. V was pared by 4 bases and J by 5 bases, with 7 bases of the junction left unmatched. CDR3 sequence (DNA): TGCGCCAGCAGCCCCATTGGCGGGGGGAACAATGAGCAGTTCTTC. The encoded protein is CASSPIGGGNNEQFF.

As to this clone: The germline gene is not matched at one end of the junction; a read error may be the cause. This chain links TRBV7-7 with TRBJ2-5; tentatively, D is TRBD1 (5 bases). The CDR3 is 12 residues long. CDR1 SSHAT and CDR2 FNYEAQ come from the germline V gene (reference sequence). DNA for the CDR3: TGTGCTAGCAGCGATCGCACAGGGACCCAGTACTTC. This translates into CASSDRTGTQYF.

This clone was detected many times. The rearrangement links TRBV11-2 to TRBJ2-5; TRBD1 agrees at 10 bases. Per germline, CDR1 SGHAT and CDR2 FQNNGV. After removal of 3 bases from V and 5 bases from J, the junction contained 15 bases not matched to a gene. The CDR3 has 18 residues. In DNA form, the CDR3 reads TGTGCCAGCAGCTTCCCCCAGACAGGGGGCCGACGATCGGAGACCCAGTACTTC. Its translation is CASSFPQTGGRRSETQYF.

The rearrangement links TRBV2 to TRBJ2-4; D is ambiguous. Per the germline V gene, CDR1 is SNHLY and CDR2 is FYNNEI. The CDR3 has 15 residues. The V and J ends lost 5 bases and 0 bases respectively, with 11 bases between them. In nucleotides, the CDR3 is TGTGCCAGCAGTTCCACAGCTCTAGCCAAAAACATTCAGTACTTC. Translated: CASSSTALAKNIQYF.

The J gene is TRBJ2-7, the V gene TRBV7-8; 7 positions agree with TRBD2. V lost 4 bases and J lost 6; bases outside the gene matches: 12. This CDR3 comprises 15 residues. Germline V gene lookup returns CDR1 SGHVS and CDR2 FQNEAQ. CDR3 sequence: CASSSPSGTPSEQYF. In DNA, the CDR3 is TGTGCCAGCAGCTCACCTAGCGGAACCCCCAGCGAGCAGTACTTC.

This clone was seen a handful of times. The CDR3 DNA sequence: TGCGCCAGCAGCCACTCGAGGGGCGGGGCGCGTTACGAGCAGTACTTC. It yields the protein CASSHSRGGARYEQYF. The J gene is TRBJ2-7, the V gene TRBV4-1, with D tentatively TRBD2 (6 bases). Trimming took off 3 bases at V and 4 bases at J, with 19 bases between the two ends. Germline assignment: CDR1 MGHRA and CDR2 YSYEKL. The length of the CDR3 is 16 residues.

This clone was seen only a few times. CDR3 sequence: CASSSDRGQPQHF. The CDR3 region has the DNA TGTGCCAGCAGTTCGGACAGGGGTCAGCCCCAGCATTTT. V and J are TRBV28 and TRBJ1-5; 9 bases line up with TRBD1. The junction had 1 base not matched to a gene; V was cut back by 4 bases and J by 6 bases. This CDR3 is 13 amino acids long. CDR1 is MDHEN and CDR2 is SYDVKM in the germline V gene. The full variable domain, its missing parts supplied by reference TRBV28 and TRBJ1-5, is DVKVTQSSRYLVKRTGEKVFLECVQDMDHENMFWYRQDPGLGLRLIYFSYDVKMKEKGDIPEGYSVSREKKERFSLILESASTNQTSMYLCASSSDRGQPQHFGDGTRLSIL.